The clone carrying this TCR beta chain was detected only a few times. Its matching antigen is unknown. The investigators amplified TCR beta CDR3 regions from RNA transcripts. The study used the HTBI primer set for a first-round RT-PCR of the TCR CDR3. TCRdb reprocessed the multiplex PCR reads via MiXCR and lists one record per CDR3 protein. The sample has under 400,000 distinct CDR3 sequences, about 16% seen once. This sample stems from a study of T cells in Graves' hyperthyroidism and ophthalmopathy. Overall study context: Pretreatment peripheral blood was obtained at initial diagnosis.

General study points: Ophthalmopathy, as predicted by the model, came a median roughly 6.5 months after the prediction. Most expanded thyroid clonotypes above 0.001 recurred in blood.

Per the germline V gene, CDR1 is SGHNT and CDR2 is YENEEA. The CDR3 length is 18 residues. V was pared by 6 bases and J by 1 base, with 14 bases of the junction left unmatched. The sequence came from a woman aged 55-69 years with Graves' ophthalmopathy. The chain couples TRBV11-3 to TRBJ2-2; TRBD2 matches at 7 bases. Sequenced material: blood. CDR3 residues: CASRTTPRGSGNTGELFF. CDR3 sequence (DNA): TGTGCCAGCAGAACCACCCCCCGCGGGAGCGGGAACACCGGGGAGCTGTTTTTT.